The clone carrying this T cell receptor (beta chain) was recorded many times. These data come from a study of T-cell reconstitution after alpha-beta-depleted transplantation in children. Trimming removed 6 bases from V and 4 bases from J, with 21 bases in between. Germline V gives CDR1 MNHEY, CDR2 SMNVEV (reference sequence). This CDR3 contains 16 residues. Unique molecular identifiers were used to barcode this TCRbeta library. TCRdb redid the calling of the PCR reads with MiXCR, one entry per CDR3 protein. The sample carries some 250,000 distinct CDR3 sequences, about 11% recorded once. Here the sequenced sample was PBMCs from the stem cell graft donor, taken from the stem cell graft. The chain recombines TRBV27 with TRBJ1-1; the D gene is possibly TRBD1 (5 bases). This receptor was taken from a human donor who donated a stem cell graft to a child with acute lymphoblastic leukemia. The CDR3 is CASRVRAGSESTEAFF. CDR3 nucleotides: TGTGCCAGCAGGGTTAGGGCAGGGTCGGAGAGCACTGAAGCTTTCTTT.